This T cell receptor (beta chain) was documented in a study of OX40 agonist ivuxolimab in advanced cancers. The CDR3 contains 17 residues. V gave up 3 bases and J gave up 8 bases; unmatched junction bases: 8. Per germline, CDR1 SGHRS and CDR2 YFSETQ. The assay was immunoSEQ multiplex PCR, and TCRdb's table has in-frame clones only and misses some. The data show 95,000 to 100,000 clones, 93% seen once. This clone appeared a single time. The clonotype comes from an adult with an advanced solid tumor such as melanoma, head and neck, liver or kidney cancer. This sample comprised CD4+ or CD8+ T cells sorted from blood, obtained in a trial of the OX40 agonist ivuxolimab. V gene TRBV5-1 combines with J gene TRBJ2-1, with 16 nucleotides matching TRBD2. The DNA for the CDR3 is TGCGCCAGCAGCTGGACTCTGGGACTAGCGGGGGGGTATGAGCAGTTCTTC. It yields the protein CASSWTLGLAGGYEQFF.